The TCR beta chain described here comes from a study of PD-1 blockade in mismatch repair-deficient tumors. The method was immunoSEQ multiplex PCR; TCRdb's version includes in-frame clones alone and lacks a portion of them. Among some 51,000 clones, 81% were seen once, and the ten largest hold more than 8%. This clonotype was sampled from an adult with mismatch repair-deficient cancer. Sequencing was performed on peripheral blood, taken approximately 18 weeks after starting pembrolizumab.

In nucleotides, the CDR3 is TGTGCCAGCACCCGACAAGGTTGGGACGAGCAGTACTTC. It specifies CASTRQGWDEQYF. This chain connects TRBV27 to TRBJ2-7; D is ambiguous. The germline CDR1 and CDR2 sequences are MNHEY and SMNVEV (reference sequence). The V and J ends lost 7 bases and 5 bases respectively, with 15 bases between them. The CDR3 has 13 residues.